This T cell receptor (beta chain) stems from a study of metastatic and nonmetastatic thyroid tumors. Study-wide background: Repertoires were compared across blood and tumor or nodule tissue from malignant and benign thyroid patients. Findings and limits, study-wide: The reported finding was significantly higher TCR beta diversity in malignant thyroid tumors relative to benign nodules, in blood and tumor.

No patient had received any treatment before thyroid surgery. In the source study's methods: CDR3 was compared across clinicopathological groups, and the resulting differences were used to build a distant-metastasis classifier for papillary thyroid cancer. Using MiXCR, TCRdb re-called clones from the PCR reads. The V and J calls and clone size come from TCRdb's table, not from the authors' own analysis. The sample has around 19,000 clones; approximately 15% are singletons. This clone is judged medium-sized. The antigen remains unidentified. This CDR3 has 14 residues. The junction had 10 bases not matched to a gene; V was cut back by 5 bases and J by 7 bases. Germline V gene lookup returns CDR1 MNHNS and CDR2 SASEGT.

This chain connects TRBV6-1 to TRBJ1-2; 7 bases agree with TRBD1. Sequencing was done on a sample of tumor tissue. This clonotype was obtained from a female donor with papillary thyroid cancer or a benign thyroid nodule (not recorded which). Some clones in this sample may be carry-over from other donors' samples. In DNA, the CDR3 is TGTGCCAGCAGTTATTTCTCAGGGGGTGGTGGCTACACCTTC. It translates to CASSYFSGGGGYTF.